The 21 T cell receptor beta chains given below trace back to one sample, sequenced in a study of T-cell reconstitution after alpha-beta-depleted transplantation in children. The library targeted TCRbeta and was prepared with unique molecular identifiers. Via MiXCR, TCRdb re-called the PCR reads, giving one row per CDR3 protein. The sample records about 610,000 distinct CDR3 sequences, roughly a tenth being singletons. This specimen consisted of PBMCs from the stem cell graft donor, obtained from the stem cell graft. The receptors were gathered from a human donor who donated a stem cell graft to a child with acute myeloid leukemia.

This clonotype was seen ten or more times. The chain couples TRBV30 to TRBJ2-2; no reliable D call. Germline values: CDR1 GTSNPN, CDR2 SVGIG (reference sequence). There are 13 residues in the CDR3. Trimming pared 4 bases from V and 0 bases from J, leaving 6 bases between. The CDR3 region is CAWMATNTGELFF. CDR3 DNA: TGTGCCTGGATGGCGACGAACACCGGGGAGCTGTTTTTT.

This chain links TRBV11-1 with TRBJ2-3, with D hard to call. This CDR3 has 15 amino acids. Trimming took off 3 bases at V and 10 bases at J, with 20 bases between the two ends. Per the germline V gene, CDR1 is SGHAT and CDR2 is FQDESV (reference sequence). CDR3 sequence: CASSLSTAGKRSQYF. The CDR3 DNA reads TGTGCCAGCAGCTTGAGTACGGCAGGCAAACGATCGCAGTATTTT.

Of note for this clonotype: With a much larger clone just one base away, this may be a read error. The chain recombines TRBV6-2 or TRBV6-3 with TRBJ2-1; 8 positions match TRBD2. CDR1 is MNHEY and CDR2 is SVGEGT in the germline V gene. The CDR3 has 15 amino acids. This CDR3 is CSSSPSGLGGFEQFF. The DNA for the CDR3 is TGTTCCAGCAGTCCCTCGGGACTAGGGGGTTTTGAGCAGTTCTTC.

The table lists this clonotype with many counts. J is TRBJ2-2 and V is TRBV4-2; TRBD1 is a possible D gene (6 bases). This CDR3 contains 15 residues. Germline values: CDR1 LGHNA, CDR2 YNFKEQ. Trimming removed 0 bases at V and 3 bases at J, with 8 bases between. CDR3 sequence reads: CASSQEGADTGELFF. The CDR3 DNA reads as TGTGCCAGCAGCCAAGAGGGGGCGGACACCGGGGAGCTGTTTTTT.

This clonotype has a handful of counts. This chain joins TRBV21-1 and TRBJ2-1; the DNA was not used to check the table's D call, TRBD2. TRBV21-1 is tagged as a pseudogene. The CDR3 runs to 17 residues. For the CDR3, the DNA is TGTGCCAGCAGCAAGTTGACTAGCGGGAGGGGGCTTTATGAGCAGTTCTTC. The encoded protein is CASSKLTSGRGLYEQFF.

This clonotype was seen only a few times. The chain employs TRBV5-1 and TRBJ2-5, with D maybe TRBD2 (6 bases). The ends were cut back, 2 bases at V and 5 bases at J, with 13 bases in the middle. The CDR3 runs 14 residues. CDR1 is SGHRS, CDR2 YFSETQ, per germline. The CDR3 DNA sequence: TGCGCCAGCAGCTTCGGGACTCGGGGGGAGACCCAGTACTTC. It codes for CASSFGTRGETQYF.

J is TRBJ2-7 and V is TRBV20-1; 8 bases line up with TRBD2. The germline V gene encodes CDR1 DFQATT and CDR2 SNEGSKA (reference sequence). The CDR3 is 12 residues long. Germline trimming cut 3 bases from V and 6 bases from J; bases unmatched to any gene: 4. DNA of the CDR3: TGCAGTGCTAGTAGCGGGAAGGGCGAGCAGTACTTC. This codes for CSASSGKGEQYF.

The chain joins TRBV20-1 to TRBJ1-5; D is ambiguous. The V and J ends lost 6 bases and 1 base respectively, with 7 bases between them. Looked up from germline, CDR1 is DFQATT and CDR2 is SNEGSKA (reference sequence). CDR3 length equals 12 residues. CDR3 coding DNA: TGCAGTGCAGTGAGGAGCAATCAGCCCCAGCATTTT. It translates to CSAVRSNQPQHF.

This clonotype has just a few counts. The chain combines TRBV28 with TRBJ1-5; D remains unclear. This CDR3 has 12 amino acids. In germline, CDR1 is MDHEN, CDR2 SYDVKM. Trimming left V 6 bases short and J 4 bases short, with 7 bases between. The CDR3 DNA is TGTGCCAGCAGACCACCGAATCAGCCCCAGCATTTT. It specifies CASRPPNQPQHF. The complete variable domain, with remaining parts taken from reference TRBV28 and TRBJ1-5, reads DVKVTQSSRYLVKRTGEKVFLECVQDMDHENMFWYRQDPGLGLRLIYFSYDVKMKEKGDIPEGYSVSREKKERFSLILESASTNQTSMYLCASRPPNQPQHFGDGTRLSIL.

The sample holds a few counts of this clonotype. V is TRBV7-6 and J is TRBJ2-7; 11 bases map to TRBD2. V lost 5 bases to trimming and J lost 0 bases; unmatched junction nucleotides: 15. The CDR3 is 19 residues long. Germline CDR1 is SGHVS and CDR2 is FNYEAQ. In DNA form, the CDR3 reads TGTGCCAGCAGCCCATTCGCCGGGACTAGCGGACTGAGCTCCTACGAGCAGTACTTC. Its translation is CASSPFAGTSGLSSYEQYF.

There are a few counts of this clonotype. V is TRBV7-6 and J is TRBJ1-6; 8 bases are shared with TRBD1. The germline CDR1 and CDR2 sequences are SGHVS and FNYEAQ. The CDR3 is 19 amino acids. V shed 6 bases, J shed 10 bases, and the junction held 23 bases outside the gene matches. In nucleotides, the CDR3 is TGTGCCAGCAGTAAAATTTTGGATATATTGACAGGGGAAGGATCACCCCTCCACTTT. This encodes CASSKILDILTGEGSPLHF.

Ten or more counts support this clonotype. The chain recombines TRBV29-1 with TRBJ2-2, with D unclear. V was clipped by 5 bases and J by 2 bases, with 9 bases between them. Germline V gene data show CDR1 as SQVTM and CDR2 as ANQGSEA. The CDR3 totals 13 residues. The CDR3, as DNA: TGCAGCGTTTCCCCATCCAACACCGGGGAGCTGTTTTTT. It is translated as CSVSPSNTGELFF.

This clonotype came up a few times. J is TRBJ2-7 and V is TRBV20-1, with TRBD2 matching over 12 bases. CDR3 length: 15 amino acids. Germline loops: CDR1 DFQATT, CDR2 SNEGSKA (reference sequence). The J segment lost 4 bases and the V segment lost 1 base, leaving 5 bases of the junction unmatched. CDR3 amino acids: CSARGGLAGMYEQYF. The CDR3 coding sequence is TGCAGTGCTAGAGGGGGACTAGCGGGTATGTACGAGCAGTACTTC.

This clonotype was counted between two and nine times. This chain uses TRBV3-1 with TRBJ2-3; 8 nucleotides align to TRBD2. The CDR3 is 13 amino acids. V lost 5 bases to trimming and J lost 5 bases; unmatched junction nucleotides: 3. The germline V gene has CDR1 LGHDT and CDR2 YNNKEL (reference sequence). This CDR3 is CASSFAGGDTQYF. CDR3 DNA: TGTGCCAGCAGCTTTGCGGGGGGAGATACGCAGTATTTT.

This clonotype showed up many times. The rearrangement uses TRBV4-2 and TRBJ2-7, with a possible D match to TRBD2 (5 bases). CDR3 size: 14 residues. The V and J ends lost 0 bases and 6 bases respectively, with 12 bases between them. Germline CDR1 LGHNA, CDR2 YNFKEQ. CDR3 sequence reads: CASSQDRRSGEQYF. In DNA, the CDR3 is TGTGCCAGCAGCCAAGACAGGAGGTCTGGCGAGCAGTACTTC.

This clonotype was seen more than once but under ten times. V usage is TRBV12-3 or TRBV12-4 and J usage is TRBJ2-3; D is ambiguous. This CDR3 region has 17 residues. V shed 4 bases and J shed 1 base, with 18 bases lying between them. CDR3 region: CASSSQLQTQRTDTQYF. The CDR3 region has the DNA TGTGCCAGCAGTTCTCAACTCCAAACTCAACGCACAGATACGCAGTATTTT.

The rearrangement uses TRBV20-1 and TRBJ2-1; no definite D call. The V end lost 2 bases, the J end lost 5 bases, and 10 bases lay between the germline ends. CDR1 is DFQATT and CDR2 is SNEGSKA in the germline V gene (reference sequence). This CDR3 is 13 amino acids long. The CDR3 nucleotides read TGCAGTGCTAGACCCGTAACTCACAATGAGCAGTTCTTC. Residues: CSARPVTHNEQFF.

The CDR3 here is CASSRSGTQSYEQYF. The CDR3 DNA reads TGTGCCAGCAGCCGCTCCGGGACGCAATCCTACGAGCAGTACTTC. The chain combines TRBV5-5 with TRBJ2-7; D may correspond to TRBD1 or TRBD2 (5 bases each). V lost 4 bases and J lost 1, with 15 bases in between. The CDR3 consists of 15 residues. Germline values: CDR1 SGHKS, CDR2 YYEKEE (reference sequence).

This clonotype was seen ten or more times. The gene calls are TRBV4-1 and TRBJ2-7; 7 bases map to TRBD1. Germline V gene data show CDR1 as MGHRA and CDR2 as YSYEKL. This CDR3 region has 16 residues. Trimming removed 0 bases from V and 6 bases from J; junction bases left unmatched: 11. CDR3: CASSQDPGTVVSEQYF. For the CDR3, the DNA is TGCGCCAGCAGCCAAGATCCCGGGACAGTGGTGAGCGAGCAGTACTTC.

This clonotype was counted only a few times. V is TRBV30 and J is TRBJ2-5; 12 bases match TRBD2. J lost 2 bases, V lost 8 bases, and 12 bases had no gene match. The V gene's germline CDR1 is GTSNPN and CDR2 SVGIG (reference sequence). The CDR3 loop spans 16 amino acids. CDR3 nucleotides: TGTGCCACTTCGGGACTAGCGGGTGGGCCACAAGAGACCCAGTACTTC. Its protein product is CATSGLAGGPQETQYF. The complete variable domain, with remaining parts taken from reference TRBV30 and TRBJ2-5, reads SQTIHQWPATLVQPVGSPLSLECTVEGTSNPNLYWYRQAAGRGLQLLFYSVGIGQISSEVPQNLSASRPQDRQFILSSKKLLLSDSGFYLCATSGLAGGPQETQYFGPGTRLLVL.

This clonotype was counted a few times. The rearrangement links TRBV11-2 to TRBJ1-4; no firm D call. In germline, CDR1 is SGHAT, CDR2 FQNNGV. This CDR3 contains 15 residues. Trimming left V 1 base short and J 5 bases short, with 11 bases between. In DNA form, the CDR3 reads TGTGCCAGCAGCTTAGTCAGTCATGGAAATGAAAAACTGTTTTTT. Translation: CASSLVSHGNEKLFF.